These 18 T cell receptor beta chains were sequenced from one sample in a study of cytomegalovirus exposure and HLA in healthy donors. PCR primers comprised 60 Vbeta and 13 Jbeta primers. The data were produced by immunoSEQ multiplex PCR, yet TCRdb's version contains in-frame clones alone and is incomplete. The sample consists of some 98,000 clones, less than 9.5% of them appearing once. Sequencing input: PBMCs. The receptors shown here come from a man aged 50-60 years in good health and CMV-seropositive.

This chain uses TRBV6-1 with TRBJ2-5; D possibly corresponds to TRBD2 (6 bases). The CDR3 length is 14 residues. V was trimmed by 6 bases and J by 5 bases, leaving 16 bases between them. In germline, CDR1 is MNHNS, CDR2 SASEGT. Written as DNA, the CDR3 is TGTGCCAGCAGGGCCCCCGGAGGGTCGGAGACCCAGTACTTC. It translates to CASRAPGGSETQYF.

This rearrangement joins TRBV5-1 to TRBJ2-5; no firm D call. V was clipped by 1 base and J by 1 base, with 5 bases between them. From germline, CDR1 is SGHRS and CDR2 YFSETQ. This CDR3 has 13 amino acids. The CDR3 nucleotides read TGCGCCAGCAGCTTGACAGCCCAAGAGACCCAGTACTTC. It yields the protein CASSLTAQETQYF.

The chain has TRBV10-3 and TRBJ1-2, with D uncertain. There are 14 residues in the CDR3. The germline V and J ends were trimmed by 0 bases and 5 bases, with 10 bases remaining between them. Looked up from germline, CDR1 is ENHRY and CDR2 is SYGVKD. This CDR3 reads CAISESPENYGYTF. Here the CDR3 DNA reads TGTGCCATCAGTGAGTCGCCGGAGAATTATGGCTACACCTTC.

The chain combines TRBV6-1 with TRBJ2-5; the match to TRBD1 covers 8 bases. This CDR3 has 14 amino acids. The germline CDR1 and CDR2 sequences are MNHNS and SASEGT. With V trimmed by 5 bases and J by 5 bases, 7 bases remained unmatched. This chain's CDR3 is CASSLDRVMETQYF. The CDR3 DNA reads TGTGCCAGCAGTCTGGACAGGGTAATGGAGACCCAGTACTTC.

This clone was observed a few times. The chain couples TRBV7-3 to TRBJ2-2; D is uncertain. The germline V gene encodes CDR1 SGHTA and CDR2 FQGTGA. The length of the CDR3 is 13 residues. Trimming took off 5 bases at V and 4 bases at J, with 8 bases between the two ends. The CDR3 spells CASSLPVTGELFF. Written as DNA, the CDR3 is TGTGCCAGCAGCCTCCCGGTCACCGGGGAGCTGTTTTTT.

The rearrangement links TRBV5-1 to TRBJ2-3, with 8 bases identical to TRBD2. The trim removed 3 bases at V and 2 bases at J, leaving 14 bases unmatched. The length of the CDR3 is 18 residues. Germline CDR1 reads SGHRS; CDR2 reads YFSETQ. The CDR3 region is CASSSPPGGGRTTDTQYF. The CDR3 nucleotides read TGCGCCAGCAGCTCCCCTCCGGGGGGCGGGAGGACCACAGATACGCAGTATTTT.

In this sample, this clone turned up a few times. The CDR3 sequence is CASSLREGTGELFF. Here the CDR3 DNA reads TGTGCCAGCAGCTTGCGGGAGGGCACCGGGGAGCTGTTTTTT. The chain carries TRBV11-3 and TRBJ2-2; TRBD2 matches at 9 bases. Germline V lookup: CDR1 SGHNT, CDR2 YENEEA. CDR3 size: 14 residues. Germline trimming cut 3 bases from V and 4 bases from J; bases unmatched to any gene: 0. The variable domain in full, with the rest retrieved from reference TRBV11-3 and TRBJ2-2, is EAGVVQSPRYKIIEKKQPVAFWCNPISGHNTLYWYLQNLGQGPELLIRYENEEAVDDSQLPKDRFSAERLKGVDSTLKIQPAELGDSAVYLCASSLREGTGELFFGEGSRLTVL.

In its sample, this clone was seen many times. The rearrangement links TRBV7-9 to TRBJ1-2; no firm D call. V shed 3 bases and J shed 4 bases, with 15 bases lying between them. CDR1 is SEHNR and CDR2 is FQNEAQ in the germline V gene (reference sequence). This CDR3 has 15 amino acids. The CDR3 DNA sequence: TGTGCCAGCAGCTTGTCTCGGGGTACTGTCTATGGCTACACCTTC. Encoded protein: CASSLSRGTVYGYTF.

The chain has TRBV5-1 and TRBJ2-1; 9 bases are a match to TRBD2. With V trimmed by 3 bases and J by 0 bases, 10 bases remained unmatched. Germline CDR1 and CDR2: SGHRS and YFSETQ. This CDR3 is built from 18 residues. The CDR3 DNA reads TGCGCCAGCAGCTCAAGGACTAGCGCCCCCATCTCCTACAATGAGCAGTTCTTC. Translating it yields CASSSRTSAPISYNEQFF.

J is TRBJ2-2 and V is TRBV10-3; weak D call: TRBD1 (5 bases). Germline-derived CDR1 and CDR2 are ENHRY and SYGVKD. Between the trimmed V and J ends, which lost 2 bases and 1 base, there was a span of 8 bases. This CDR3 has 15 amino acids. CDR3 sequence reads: CAISEGHLNTGELFF. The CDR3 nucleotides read TGTGCCATCAGTGAGGGACACCTGAACACCGGGGAGCTGTTTTTT.

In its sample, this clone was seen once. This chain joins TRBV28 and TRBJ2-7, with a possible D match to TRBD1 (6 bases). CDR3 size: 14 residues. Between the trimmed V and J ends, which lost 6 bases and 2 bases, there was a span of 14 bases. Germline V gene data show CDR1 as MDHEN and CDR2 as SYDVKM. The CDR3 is CASSRPRTAYEQYF. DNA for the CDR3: TGTGCCAGCAGCCGACCCAGGACAGCCTACGAGCAGTACTTC.

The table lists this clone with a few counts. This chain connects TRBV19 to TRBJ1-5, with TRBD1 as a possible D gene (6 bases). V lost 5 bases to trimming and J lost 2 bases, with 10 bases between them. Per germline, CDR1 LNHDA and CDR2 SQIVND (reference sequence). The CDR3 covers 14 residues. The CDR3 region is CASSYPGGNQPQHF. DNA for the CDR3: TGTGCCAGTAGTTATCCAGGGGGCAATCAGCCCCAGCATTTT.

The CDR3 DNA reads TGTGCCAGCAGCTCGGGGGGGACGGAAGGGGGTGAGCAGTTCTTC. It encodes CASSSGGTEGGEQFF. The chain recombines TRBV11-3 with TRBJ2-1, with 8 positions matching TRBD2. Germline CDR1 is SGHNT and CDR2 is YENEEA. CDR3 length: 15 amino acids. V lost 4 bases and J lost 9; bases outside the gene matches: 11. The whole variable domain, remainder taken from reference TRBV11-3 and TRBJ2-1, is EAGVVQSPRYKIIEKKQPVAFWCNPISGHNTLYWYLQNLGQGPELLIRYENEEAVDDSQLPKDRFSAERLKGVDSTLKIQPAELGDSAVYLCASSSGGTEGGEQFFGPGTRLTVL.

This CDR3 is CASSLTLAVLYQETQYF. The CDR3 DNA reads TGCGCCAGCAGCCTAACGTTAGCGGTACTGTACCAAGAGACCCAGTACTTC. The V and J genes are TRBV5-1 and TRBJ2-5; D possibly corresponds to TRBD2 (6 bases). Germline V gives CDR1 SGHRS, CDR2 YFSETQ. The CDR3 has 17 amino acids. Trimming removed 4 bases from V and 0 bases from J, with 19 bases in between.

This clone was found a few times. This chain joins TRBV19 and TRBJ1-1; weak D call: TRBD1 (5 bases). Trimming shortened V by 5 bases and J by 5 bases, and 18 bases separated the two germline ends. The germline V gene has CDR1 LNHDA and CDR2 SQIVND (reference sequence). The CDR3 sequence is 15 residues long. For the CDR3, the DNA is TGTGCCAGTAGTCCCGCCGGGGGTAGGTCGACTGAAGCTTTCTTT. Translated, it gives CASSPAGGRSTEAFF.

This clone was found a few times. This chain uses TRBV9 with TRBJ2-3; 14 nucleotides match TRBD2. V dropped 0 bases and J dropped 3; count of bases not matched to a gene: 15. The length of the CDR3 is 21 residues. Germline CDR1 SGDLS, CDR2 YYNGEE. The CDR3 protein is CASSVEGLAGVVGGGTDTQYF. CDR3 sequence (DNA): TGTGCCAGCAGCGTAGAGGGACTAGCGGGAGTTGTGGGAGGTGGTACAGATACGCAGTATTTT.

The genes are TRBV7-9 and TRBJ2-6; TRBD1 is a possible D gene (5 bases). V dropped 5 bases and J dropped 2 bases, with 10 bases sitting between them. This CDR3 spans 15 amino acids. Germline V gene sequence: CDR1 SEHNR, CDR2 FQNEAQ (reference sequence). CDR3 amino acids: CASSPEGAGANVLTF. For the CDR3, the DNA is TGTGCCAGCAGCCCGGAAGGGGCTGGGGCCAACGTCCTGACTTTC.

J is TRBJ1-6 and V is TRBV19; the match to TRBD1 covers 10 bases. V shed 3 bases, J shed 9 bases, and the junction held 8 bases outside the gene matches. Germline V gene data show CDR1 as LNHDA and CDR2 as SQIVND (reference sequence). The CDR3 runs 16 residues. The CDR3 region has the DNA TGTGCCAGTAGTATCGGACAGGGGGTAGATGTTTCACCCCTCCACTTT. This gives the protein CASSIGQGVDVSPLHF.